This T cell receptor (beta chain) stems from a study of cytomegalovirus exposure and HLA in healthy donors. The study, taken as a whole, reports: Many donors carried some public TCRs, although rarity characterized most TCR sequences. In vitro work confirmed that a few CMV-associated chains recognize CMV antigens.

Germline lookup yields CDR1 MNHEY and CDR2 SMNVEV (reference sequence). The ends were cut back, 1 base at V and 6 bases at J, with 9 bases in the middle. The CDR3 has 13 amino acids. The donors were members of the roughly 120-subject validation cohort (separate from the roughly 670-subject first cohort). With respect to this clone: Its antigen is not identified.

TCRdb's copy holds only in-frame clones and misses some; the assay was immunoSEQ multiplex PCR. The sample lists approximately 170,000 clones, around 81% seen once, with 2% to 2.5% in the top ten. The TCR sequence derives from a man aged 25 to 40 in good health and CMV-seropositive. The chain combines TRBV27 with TRBJ1-1; D gene uncertain. Sequenced: PBMCs. CDR3 bases: TGTGCCAGCAGTTTATTGAGAGAGGCTGAAGCTTTCTTT. Residues: CASSLLREAEAFF.